This passage covers 7 T cell receptor beta chains from one sample sequenced in a study of PD-1 blockade in classical Hodgkin lymphoma. Regarding time point: cycle 4 day 1 (C4D1), after about 6 weeks of nivolumab. Following autologous stem cell transplantation, relapse occurred in every patient, and exposure to brentuximab vedotin varied. Sequencing used immunoSEQ multiplex PCR; TCRdb keeps in-frame clones, though not all of them. The sample gives 96,000 or so clones, just over 90% of which show up once; just under 2% is in the top ten. Sample: peripheral blood mononuclear cells (PBMCs), taken before the fourth cycle of nivolumab. The receptor set was obtained from a human donor with classical Hodgkin lymphoma.

V and J are TRBV19 and TRBJ2-7; no definite D call. The germline gives CDR1 LNHDA, CDR2 SQIVND (reference sequence). Trimming left V 2 bases short and J 3 bases short, with 11 bases between. The CDR3 has 14 amino acids. The CDR3 spells CASSITPMSYEQYF. In DNA, the CDR3 is TGTGCCAGTAGTATAACGCCGATGAGCTACGAGCAGTACTTC.

The J gene is TRBJ2-7, the V gene TRBV28, with 7 bases matching TRBD2. V shed 7 bases, J shed 3 bases, and the junction held 6 bases outside the gene matches. Germline CDR1 MDHEN, CDR2 SYDVKM. The CDR3 covers 13 residues. CDR3 sequence: CASTLSGGYEQYF. CDR3 coding DNA: TGTGCCAGCACCCTCTCGGGGGGCTACGAGCAGTACTTC. Complete variable domain (other parts from reference TRBV28 and TRBJ2-7): DVKVTQSSRYLVKRTGEKVFLECVQDMDHENMFWYRQDPGLGLRLIYFSYDVKMKEKGDIPEGYSVSREKKERFSLILESASTNQTSMYLCASTLSGGYEQYFGPGTRLTVT.

The chain carries TRBV28 and TRBJ1-4; D call uncertain. Trimming stripped 7 bases from V and 10 bases from J, with 13 bases between. CDR1 MDHEN and CDR2 SYDVKM come from the germline V gene. This CDR3 has 12 amino acids. CDR3 nucleotide sequence: TGTGCCAGCACTGACAAGCTCCGAAAACTGTTTTTT. It translates to CASTDKLRKLFF.

This chain connects TRBV5-1 to TRBJ2-3; no clear D gene. V was clipped by 4 bases and J by 1 base, with 10 bases between them. The CDR3 is made up of 14 amino acids. Germline lookup yields CDR1 SGHRS and CDR2 YFSETQ. The CDR3 is CASSPNLGTDTQYF. Here the CDR3 DNA reads TGCGCCAGCAGCCCCAACTTGGGCACAGATACGCAGTATTTT.

The V call is TRBV9, the J call TRBJ1-1, with TRBD1 matching 10 bases. Germline values: CDR1 SGDLS, CDR2 YYNGEE. The junction had 4 bases not matched to a gene; V was cut back by 7 bases and J by 4 bases. There are 13 residues in the CDR3. CDR3 nucleotides: TGTGCCAGCCGGAGGACAGGGGGCACTGAAGCTTTCTTT. Translation: CASRRTGGTEAFF.

The CDR3 is CASRAGTGGNQPQHF. In DNA form, the CDR3 reads TGTGCCAGCAGGGCCGGGACAGGGGGCAATCAGCCCCAGCATTTT. The chain uses TRBV2 and TRBJ1-5; 10 bases fit TRBD1. The CDR3 consists of 15 residues. V dropped 6 bases and J dropped 2; count of bases not matched to a gene: 4. Per germline, CDR1 SNHLY and CDR2 FYNNEI.

The gene calls are TRBV18 and TRBJ1-3; D ambiguous. The CDR3 spans 14 residues. The ends were cut back, 3 bases at V and 2 bases at J, with 8 bases in the middle. In germline, CDR1 is KGHSH, CDR2 LQKENI. CDR3 bases: TGTGCCAGCTCACCCGTATTGGCTGGAAACACCATATATTTT. As protein: CASSPVLAGNTIYF.